This TCR beta chain appears in the sequencing data of a study of shared T cell receptors in the human thymus. Germline V gene sequence: CDR1 SGDLS, CDR2 YYNGEE. CDR3 length: 16 amino acids. Deletions cut 2 bases from V and 2 bases from J, with 14 bases between. In this sample, this clone turned up once. Assay: immunoSEQ multiplex PCR; the TCRdb copy retains only in-frame clones and omits some. The sample holds hundreds of thousands of clones, around 87% seen once. This same sample was also taken into another study, of human thymus T cells. From that paper: Resections were taken during corrective heart surgery, and the thymus tissue came from these. What appeared biased in thymic and blood repertoires was the usage of V and J genes.

The TCR sequence derives from a boy in the first two years of life with a congenital heart defect. The rearrangement joins TRBV9 to TRBJ2-1; D is perhaps TRBD2 (7 bases). Sequenced: thymocytes. CDR3 loop: CASSVGGGGPYNEQFF. CDR3 DNA: TGTGCCAGCAGCGTCGGGGGCGGGGGCCCCTACAATGAGCAGTTCTTC.